These 18 T cell receptor beta chains were sequenced from one sample in a study of human T cells and chemical hapten exposure. Time point: healthy volunteer bleed at 2 weeks. Total RNA was extracted from unfractionated whole blood. TCRdb fed the RACE reads into MiXCR, producing one record per CDR3 protein. The data show approximately 90,000 distinct CDR3 sequences, about 8.6% seen once. The specimen was whole blood. These receptors all stem from a female donor in good health. Some clones in this sample may be carry-over from other donors' samples.

Ten or more counts support this clonotype. V usage is TRBV6-2 or TRBV6-3 and J usage is TRBJ2-1; D uncertain. The CDR3 runs to 14 residues. Between the trimmed V and J ends, which lost 6 bases and 1 base, there was a span of 10 bases. Germline assignment: CDR1 MNHEY and CDR2 SVGEGT. CDR3 region: CASSPERSYNEQFF. DNA for the CDR3: TGTGCCAGCAGCCCCGAGAGGTCCTACAATGAGCAGTTCTTC.

In its sample, this clonotype was seen a few times. The genes are TRBV5-6 and TRBJ2-1; possibly TRBD2 for D (6 bases). Trimming stripped 3 bases from V and 14 bases from J, with 18 bases between. Germline CDR1 and CDR2: SGHDT and YYEEEE. CDR3 length: 13 residues. In DNA form, the CDR3 reads TGTGCCAGCAGCTCGACGGCCAAATGGGGGGAGTTCTTC. Encoded protein: CASSSTAKWGEFF. Full variable domain (missing parts from reference TRBV5-6 and TRBJ2-1): DAGVTQSPTHLIKTRGQQVTLRCSPKSGHDTVSWYQQALGQGPQFIFQYYEEEERQRGNFPDRFSGHQFPNYSSELNVNALLLGDSALYLCASSSTAKWGEFFGPGTRLTVL.

This clonotype has at least ten counts. The chain employs TRBV9 and TRBJ2-5, with 8 nucleotides matching TRBD2. The CDR3 covers 19 residues. V lost 4 bases to trimming and J lost 1 base; unmatched junction nucleotides: 18. The germline V gene encodes CDR1 SGDLS and CDR2 YYNGEE. The CDR3: CASSRRSSGLVVTQETQYF. CDR3 in DNA: TGTGCCAGCAGCCGTAGATCTTCGGGACTAGTCGTCACCCAAGAGACCCAGTACTTC. The full variable domain, completed using reference TRBV9 and TRBJ2-5, is DSGVTQTPKHLITATGQRVTLRCSPRSGDLSVYWYQQSLDQGLQFLIQYYNGEERAKGNILERFSAQQFPDLHSELNLSSLELGDSALYFCASSRRSSGLVVTQETQYFGPGTRLLVL.

At least ten counts were recorded for this clonotype. This chain connects TRBV5-6 to TRBJ1-2; 10 positions match TRBD1. Trimming at V came to 4 bases and at J to 6 bases, leaving 12 bases not matched to a gene. CDR1 is SGHDT and CDR2 is YYEEEE in the germline V gene. This CDR3 comprises 16 residues. The CDR3 bases are TGTGCCAGCAGCCTATGGAGGCGACAGGGGGCGAATGGCTACACCTTC. Amino acids: CASSLWRRQGANGYTF.

The sample holds many counts of this clonotype. The V gene is TRBV4-1, the J gene TRBJ2-7; D may correspond to TRBD1 or TRBD2 (5 bases each). Germline V lookup: CDR1 MGHRA, CDR2 YSYEKL. Trimming removed 1 base from V and 2 bases from J, with 15 bases in between. This CDR3 spans 16 amino acids. The CDR3 nucleotides are TGCGCCAGCAGCCAAGGTAGGGGTGGAGGTCCCTACGAGCAGTACTTC. This sequence encodes CASSQGRGGGPYEQYF.

CDR3 loop: CASSFTETEETQYF. As DNA, the CDR3 is TGTGCCAGCAGCTTTACCGAGACAGAAGAGACCCAGTACTTC. The chain recombines TRBV7-9 with TRBJ2-5, with D maybe TRBD1 (5 bases). The CDR3 is 14 residues long. V lost 3 bases to trimming and J lost 3 bases, with 11 bases between them. Germline CDR1 and CDR2: SEHNR and FQNEAQ (reference sequence).

This clonotype appeared many times. The chain carries TRBV28 and TRBJ2-5; no definite D call. The V end lost 7 bases, the J end lost 1 base, and 10 bases lay between the germline ends. Germline V gene lookup returns CDR1 MDHEN and CDR2 SYDVKM. The CDR3 loop spans 13 amino acids. In DNA form, the CDR3 reads TGTGCCAGCAAGGCCAGACCCCAAGAGACCCAGTACTTC. Protein sequence: CASKARPQETQYF.

This clonotype was seen repeatedly, ten times or more. The chain combines TRBV6-1 with TRBJ1-3, with D hard to call. The CDR3 length is 15 residues. The germline V and J ends were trimmed by 0 bases and 2 bases, with 8 bases remaining between them. Germline V gene sequence: CDR1 MNHNS, CDR2 SASEGT. As DNA, the CDR3 is TGTGCCAGCAGTGAAGCGCTCGACACTGGAAACACCATATATTTT. It codes for CASSEALDTGNTIYF.

This clonotype showed up many times. This chain joins TRBV6-2 or TRBV6-3 and TRBJ1-5; no firm D call. The V end was cut by 2 bases, the J end by 0 bases, with 5 bases between. The V gene's germline CDR1 is MNHEY and CDR2 SVGEGT. This CDR3 is 14 amino acids long. The CDR3 is CASSYVNSNQPQHF. The DNA of the CDR3 is TGTGCCAGCAGTTACGTTAATAGCAATCAGCCCCAGCATTTT.

This clonotype was recorded a few times. This rearrangement joins TRBV6-1 to TRBJ2-2, with D tentatively TRBD2 (6 bases). The V end was cut by 3 bases, the J end by 3 bases, with 11 bases between. The germline CDR1 and CDR2 sequences are MNHNS and SASEGT. The CDR3 runs to 15 residues. The CDR3 loop reads CASSERAGHTGELFF. The CDR3 DNA follows: TGTGCCAGCAGTGAGAGAGCGGGTCACACCGGGGAGCTGTTTTTT.

The chain has TRBV7-3 and TRBJ2-7; 9 bases map to TRBD1. The V segment lost 0 bases and the J segment 5 bases; nucleotides outside the gene matches: 5. Germline V gene data show CDR1 as SGHTA and CDR2 as FQGTGA. The CDR3 loop spans 15 amino acids. In DNA form, the CDR3 reads TGTGCCAGCAGCTTAACACCCGGGACAGGGAACGAGCAGTACTTC. It yields the protein CASSLTPGTGNEQYF.

This clonotype appeared once. Since a much larger clone is just one base distant, this may be a read error. V and J are TRBV12-3 or TRBV12-4 and TRBJ1-4, with D possibly matching TRBD1 (6 bases). The CDR3 loop spans 15 amino acids. The chain's CDR3 is CAISFEGGRYEKLFF. DNA for the CDR3: TGTGCCATCAGTTTTGAGGGGGGGCGCTATGAAAAACTGTTTTTT.

In its sample, this clonotype was seen a few times. The gene calls are TRBV5-6 and TRBJ1-6; D unclear. The CDR3 extends over 16 amino acids. V was shortened by 1 base and J by 5 bases, with 13 bases between the two germline ends. Germline V gene sequence: CDR1 SGHDT, CDR2 YYEEEE. The CDR3 nucleotides are TGTGCCAGCAGCTTGCGGCAGGTCATCGATAATTCACCCCTCCACTTT. It encodes CASSLRQVIDNSPLHF.

This clonotype has only a few counts. The rearrangement joins TRBV5-1 to TRBJ2-2; maybe TRBD1 (5 bases). The length of the CDR3 is 17 residues. The germline V gene encodes CDR1 SGHRS and CDR2 YFSETQ. The V end lost 0 bases, the J end lost 6 bases, and 18 bases lay between the germline ends. The CDR3 loop is CASSLEQGIIYSGELFF. Here the CDR3 DNA reads TGCGCCAGCAGCTTGGAGCAGGGTATCATCTATTCCGGGGAGCTGTTTTTT. Filled out from reference TRBV5-1 and TRBJ2-2, the complete variable domain reads KAGVTQTPRYLIKTRGQQVTLSCSPISGHRSVSWYQQTPGQGLQFLFEYFSETQRNKGNFPGRFSGRQFSNSRSEMNVSTLELGDSALYLCASSLEQGIIYSGELFFGEGSRLTVL.

This clonotype was observed a handful of times. The CDR3 loop reads CAISEGQVYTGELFF. In DNA, the CDR3 is TGTGCCATCAGCGAAGGACAGGTCTATACCGGGGAGCTGTTTTTT. The rearrangement joins TRBV10-3 to TRBJ2-2, with TRBD1 identical over 7 bases. This CDR3 comprises 15 residues. V lost 6 bases, J lost 5 bases, and 9 bases stayed unmatched. The germline CDR1 and CDR2 sequences are ENHRY and SYGVKD.

The sample holds many counts of this clonotype. This sequence joins TRBV6-6 and TRBJ1-2; 7 bases fit TRBD1. The CDR3 sequence is 19 residues long. CDR1 is MNHNY, CDR2 SVGAGI, per germline (reference sequence). V was clipped by 2 bases and J by 0 bases; unmatched bases: 15. CDR3 residues: CASSYPPKTGTGPNYGYTF. The DNA for the CDR3 is TGTGCCAGCAGTTACCCACCAAAGACAGGGACTGGGCCTAACTATGGCTACACCTTC.

In its sample, this clonotype was seen a few times. The V call is TRBV7-2, the J call TRBJ1-5; D is perhaps TRBD1 (5 bases). The CDR3 has 14 residues. CDR1 SGHTA and CDR2 FQGNSA come from the germline V gene. The ends were cut back, 6 bases at V and 3 bases at J, with 12 bases in the middle. Here the CDR3 reads CASSLQVANQPQHF. CDR3 in DNA: TGTGCCAGCAGTTTACAGGTCGCCAATCAGCCCCAGCATTTT.

The table lists this clonotype with a few counts. The rearrangement uses TRBV6-2 or TRBV6-3 and TRBJ2-7; 7 bases align to TRBD2. Germline V gives CDR1 MNHEY, CDR2 SVGEGT. The CDR3 covers 18 residues. Trimming at V came to 4 bases and at J to 2 bases, leaving 17 bases not matched to a gene. The CDR3 is CASSSPSGRPKSPYEQYF. As DNA, the CDR3 is TGTGCCAGCAGTTCCCCCTCCGGGAGGCCTAAATCTCCCTACGAGCAGTACTTC.